The clone carrying this TCR beta chain appeared a few times. It was RNA transcripts that yielded the amplified TCR beta CDR3 regions. In the first-round RT-PCR of the TCR CDR3, the HTBI primer set was used. Via MiXCR, TCRdb re-called the multiplex PCR reads, giving one row per CDR3 protein. The sample records more than 300,000 distinct CDR3 sequences, about a sixth being singletons. This CDR3 is built from 14 residues. CDR1 and CDR2 (germline): MNHEY, SMNVEV (reference sequence). V was pared by 5 bases and J by 0 bases, with 4 bases of the junction left unmatched. This sample was included in a study of T cells in Graves' hyperthyroidism and ophthalmopathy.

The chain recombines TRBV27 with TRBJ2-7, with 7 nucleotides matching TRBD1. Sequenced: blood. The TCR comes from a woman in her twenties or thirties with Graves' hyperthyroidism that later progressed to Graves' ophthalmopathy. The CDR3 bases are TGTGCCAGCAGTCAGGGACAGTCCTCCTACGAGCAGTACTTC. Its translation is CASSQGQSSYEQYF.